One and the same sample provided the 27 T cell receptor beta chains below, sequenced in a study of T cells in Graves' hyperthyroidism and ophthalmopathy. Amplification of TCR beta CDR3 regions used RNA as the template. The TCR CDR3 was amplified in a first-round RT-PCR using the HTBI primer set. TCRdb used MiXCR to reprocess the multiplex PCR reads, holding one entry per CDR3 protein. The sample consists of roughly 740,000 distinct CDR3 sequences, about a sixth of them appearing once. The specimen sequenced was blood. The source of these receptors is a man aged 18 to 30 with Graves' hyperthyroidism.

This clonotype has a count of ten or more. CDR3 sequence: CASSPPAGIELFF. In DNA, the CDR3 is TGTGCCAGCTCACCACCGGCAGGGATAGAACTGTTTTTT. The chain couples TRBV18 to TRBJ1-4, with D perhaps matching TRBD1 (5 bases). The length of the CDR3 is 13 residues. Trimming shortened V by 0 bases and J by 12 bases, and 11 bases separated the two germline ends. CDR1 KGHSH and CDR2 LQKENI come from the germline V gene.

Many counts were recorded for this clonotype. The CDR3 is CASSVSGANVLTF. The CDR3, as DNA: TGTGCCAGCAGCGTCTCTGGGGCCAACGTCCTGACTTTC. The chain joins TRBV12-3 or TRBV12-4 to TRBJ2-6; D is uncertain. The CDR3 length is 13 residues. With 6 bases removed from V and 0 bases from J, the gap between germline ends came to 3 bases.

This clonotype appeared many times. The chain links TRBV28 to TRBJ1-5, with 8 positions matching TRBD1. Germline CDR1 MDHEN, CDR2 SYDVKM. J was trimmed by 4 bases and V by 7 bases; bases with no gene match: 6. CDR3 size: 14 residues. CDR3 sequence (DNA): TGTGCCAGCACCAGGACAGGGTGGAATCAGCCCCAGCATTTT. Translating it yields CASTRTGWNQPQHF.

In this sample, this clonotype turned up many times. V gene TRBV28 combines with J gene TRBJ1-5; possible D gene TRBD1, 5 bases. CDR1 and CDR2 (germline): MDHEN, SYDVKM. Trimming left V 3 bases short and J 5 bases short, with 14 bases between. The CDR3 contains 15 residues. The CDR3 nucleotides are TGTGCCAGCAGTTTCTCGGGGGGTGGGGATCAGCCCCAGCATTTT. Protein product: CASSFSGGGDQPQHF.

This clonotype was seen only a few times. CDR3 region: CASSLVGDPEEAKNIQYF. The CDR3 nucleotides read TGTGCCAGCAGCTTAGTGGGAGACCCTGAAGAGGCCAAAAACATTCAGTACTTC. This chain connects TRBV7-2 to TRBJ2-4; D is perhaps TRBD2 (5 bases). Trimming shortened V by 1 base and J by 1 base, and 17 bases separated the two germline ends. The CDR3 covers 18 residues. The germline CDR1 and CDR2 sequences are SGHTA and FQGNSA.

This clonotype was recorded at least ten times. The V gene is TRBV6-1, the J gene TRBJ1-5, with 9 bases identical to TRBD1. V lost 2 bases and J lost 5; bases outside the gene matches: 4. The germline gives CDR1 MNHNS, CDR2 SASEGT. The CDR3 has 15 residues. The CDR3 here is CASSERDRVDQPQHF. The CDR3, as DNA: TGTGCCAGCAGTGAAAGGGACAGGGTAGATCAGCCCCAGCATTTT.

To note about this clonotype: A much larger clone lies one base from this, so it may be a read error. The chain employs TRBV6-4 and TRBJ1-1; D gene unclear. This CDR3 contains 13 residues. CDR1 is MRHNA and CDR2 is SNTAGT in the germline V gene. This CDR3 reads CASSVEENAEAFF. The CDR3 region has the DNA TGTGCCAGCAGTGTCGAGGAGAACGCTGAAGCTTTCTTT.

The V gene is TRBV30, the J gene TRBJ1-2; tentatively, D is TRBD1 (6 bases). Between the trimmed V and J ends, which lost 0 bases and 1 base, there was a span of 18 bases. Germline V gene lookup returns CDR1 GTSNPN and CDR2 SVGIG (reference sequence). This CDR3 spans 17 amino acids. CDR3 protein: CAWSVRALGADNYGYTF. The CDR3 region has the DNA TGTGCCTGGAGTGTACGGGCCTTGGGGGCTGATAACTATGGCTACACCTTC.

This clonotype was recorded at least ten times. The rearrangement uses TRBV20-1 and TRBJ2-3; perhaps TRBD2 as D (6 bases). V dropped 5 bases and J dropped 0 bases, with 12 bases sitting between them. The CDR3 consists of 14 residues. Germline-derived CDR1 and CDR2 are DFQATT and SNEGSKA (reference sequence). CDR3 protein: CSAPAGSSTDTQYF. CDR3 nucleotides: TGCAGTGCTCCAGCGGGTTCTAGCACAGATACGCAGTATTTT.

This clonotype has more than one count but fewer than ten. V usage is TRBV28 and J usage is TRBJ2-1; D unclear. This CDR3 comprises 16 residues. Trimming took 10 bases from V and 2 from J, leaving 21 bases between them. CDR1 is MDHEN and CDR2 is SYDVKM in the germline V gene. CDR3 region: CATVVEAVEPYNEQFF. In DNA form, the CDR3 reads TGTGCCACCGTCGTAGAGGCTGTGGAGCCCTACAATGAGCAGTTCTTC.

The chain employs TRBV12-3 or TRBV12-4 and TRBJ1-2; a possible D gene is TRBD1 (5 bases). V lost 3 bases to trimming and J lost 3 bases, with 11 bases between them. This CDR3 contains 14 residues. CDR3 residues: CASSLEGLYYGYTF. CDR3 sequence (DNA): TGTGCCAGCAGTTTGGAGGGACTTTACTATGGCTACACCTTC.

V and J are TRBV4-3 and TRBJ2-5; possibly TRBD1 or TRBD2 for D (5 bases each). The CDR3 runs to 15 residues. CDR1 LGHNA and CDR2 YSLEER come from the germline V gene. V gave up 4 bases and J gave up 2 bases, with 14 bases separating them. The CDR3 loop is CASSRSGRLQETQYF. The CDR3, as DNA: TGCGCCAGCAGCCGATCGGGACGGTTACAAGAGACCCAGTACTTC.

This chain joins TRBV28 and TRBJ2-2; D is uncertain. This CDR3 comprises 12 residues. CDR1 is MDHEN and CDR2 is SYDVKM in the germline V gene. The V gene lost 6 bases and the J gene lost 3 bases, with 5 bases spanning the gap. The CDR3 DNA is TGTGCCAGCAGAACAGACACCGGGGAGCTGTTTTTT. It translates to CASRTDTGELFF.

This sequence joins TRBV29-1 and TRBJ1-2, with 7 nucleotides matching TRBD1. The CDR3 has 10 amino acids. Germline V gene data show CDR1 as SQVTM and CDR2 as ANQGSEA. J gave up 13 bases and V 6 bases, and 8 bases lay outside the gene matches. DNA for the CDR3: TGCAGCGTCCTCGAGGGGGCAGCCACCTTC. Its protein product is CSVLEGAATF.

This chain uses TRBV5-6 with TRBJ2-5, with 8 bases that match TRBD2. The CDR3 contains 15 residues. Germline V gene data show CDR1 as SGHDT and CDR2 as YYEEEE. The V gene end was trimmed by 4 bases and the J gene end by 3 bases; junction bases not matched to a gene: 8. The CDR3 loop is CASSQRTSWKETQYF. The DNA of the CDR3 is TGTGCCAGCAGCCAGAGGACTAGCTGGAAAGAGACCCAGTACTTC.

This clonotype was observed many times. CDR3 loop: CATSATREGAIEQYF. DNA of the CDR3: TGTGCCACCAGTGCCACTCGGGAGGGAGCTATCGAGCAGTACTTC. V and J are TRBV24-1 and TRBJ2-7; TRBD2 agrees at 8 bases. The CDR3 extends over 15 amino acids. With V trimmed by 5 bases and J by 6 bases, 11 bases remained unmatched. Germline V CDR1 and CDR2: KGHDR, SFDVKD.

The sample holds many counts of this clonotype. V and J are TRBV30 and TRBJ2-7; the match to TRBD1 covers 9 bases. V lost 5 bases, J lost 3 bases, and 5 bases stayed unmatched. Looked up from germline, CDR1 is GTSNPN and CDR2 is SVGIG (reference sequence). There are 13 residues in the CDR3. CDR3 bases: TGTGCCTGGGGGGCGGGACAGGGCTACGAGCAGTACTTC. As protein: CAWGAGQGYEQYF.

Comments on this clonotype: At one end the junction does not follow the germline gene, possibly because of a read error. V usage is TRBV7-9 and J usage is TRBJ2-1; 8 bases map to TRBD2. Germline-derived CDR1 and CDR2 are SEHNR and FQNEAQ (reference sequence). The CDR3 spans 14 residues. The CDR3 reads CASIHRGGYNEQFF. The CDR3 DNA reads as TGTGCCAGCATCCATCGGGGGGGGTACAATGAGCAGTTCTTT.

This clonotype was counted at least ten times. The chain joins TRBV12-3 or TRBV12-4 to TRBJ2-2, with D possibly being TRBD1 (6 bases). Trimming pared 3 bases from V and 5 bases from J, leaving 16 bases between. The length of the CDR3 is 16 residues. In nucleotides, the CDR3 is TGTGCCAGCAGTTTTCAGGGGCGCGTTCGTACCGGGGAGCTGTTTTTT. Translation gives CASSFQGRVRTGELFF.

This clonotype was detected only a few times. V gene TRBV19 combines with J gene TRBJ2-2; perhaps TRBD2 as D (5 bases). In germline, CDR1 is LNHDA, CDR2 SQIVND (reference sequence). Trimming left V 7 bases short and J 2 bases short, with 17 bases between. The CDR3 is 16 residues long. CDR3 DNA: TGTGCCAGTATCCACTCATTCGGGATCAACACCGGGGAGCTGTTTTTT. This sequence encodes CASIHSFGINTGELFF.

At least ten counts were recorded for this clonotype. The chain carries TRBV10-3 and TRBJ2-2; weak D call: TRBD2 (5 bases). The V gene lost 10 bases and the J gene lost 1 base, with 19 bases spanning the gap. The length of the CDR3 is 16 residues. Looked up from germline, CDR1 is ENHRY and CDR2 is SYGVKD. The CDR3 bases are TGTGCCACGTCTTCGATCCGTGGAGGGAACACCGGGGAGCTGTTTTTT. It specifies CATSSIRGGNTGELFF.

The V gene is TRBV11-1, the J gene TRBJ2-5; D remains ambiguous. The CDR3 has 12 residues. The germline V gene encodes CDR1 SGHAT and CDR2 FQDESV (reference sequence). Trimming took 4 bases from V and 4 from J, leaving 7 bases between them. Written as DNA, the CDR3 is TGTGCCAGCAGCTCCCAAGGAGAGACCCAGTACTTC. Its translation is CASSSQGETQYF. Filled out from reference TRBV11-1 and TRBJ2-5, the complete variable domain reads EAEVAQSPRYKITEKSQAVAFWCDPISGHATLYWYRQILGQGPELLVQFQDESVVDDSQLPKDRFSAERLKGVDSTLKIQPAELGDSAMYLCASSSQGETQYFGPGTRLLVL.

This clonotype was seen more than once but under ten times. This chain connects TRBV2 to TRBJ1-3; D might be TRBD1 (5 bases). This CDR3 contains 15 residues. The ends were cut back, 3 bases at V and 3 bases at J, with 12 bases in the middle. The germline CDR1 and CDR2 sequences are SNHLY and FYNNEI. The CDR3 loop reads CASSETELLGNTIYF. The CDR3, as DNA: TGTGCCAGCAGTGAGACAGAACTACTTGGAAACACCATATATTTT.

Concerning this clonotype: It may be a read error: a sequence one base away is much more abundant. This CDR3 is missing its conserved last phenylalanine or tryptophan, likely due to a read error. The rearrangement uses TRBV19 and TRBJ2-7; D is perhaps TRBD2 (5 bases). Germline V gene lookup returns CDR1 LNHDA and CDR2 SQIVND (reference sequence). Trimming pared 4 bases from V and 2 bases from J, leaving 9 bases between. The CDR3 covers 13 residues. CDR3: CASSTAAAYEQYL. The CDR3 DNA sequence: TGTGCCAGTAGTACAGCGGCGGCCTACGAGCAGTACCTC.

The chain is built from TRBV6-2 or TRBV6-3 and TRBJ1-5; TRBD1 might be the D (5 bases). V was clipped by 8 bases and J by 4 bases, with 18 bases between them. The CDR3 runs 15 residues. In germline, CDR1 is MNHEY, CDR2 SVGEGT. The CDR3: CASRVTGGGNQPQHF. The CDR3 DNA reads as TGTGCCAGCCGAGTTACAGGTGGCGGTAATCAGCCCCAGCATTTT.

This clonotype was detected ten times or more. The gene calls are TRBV28 and TRBJ1-4; D may be TRBD1 (5 bases). Per germline, CDR1 MDHEN and CDR2 SYDVKM. This CDR3 is built from 15 residues. V dropped 5 bases and J dropped 8 bases, with 18 bases sitting between them. The CDR3 here is CASSPEGTEDEKLFF. In nucleotides, the CDR3 is TGTGCCAGCAGTCCCGAGGGGACGGAGGACGAAAAACTGTTTTTT.

In its sample, this clonotype was seen many times. V usage is TRBV5-6 and J usage is TRBJ2-1; TRBD2 agrees at 13 bases. The CDR3 is made up of 17 amino acids. Trimming at V came to 5 bases and at J to 7 bases, leaving 12 bases not matched to a gene. Germline V CDR1 and CDR2: SGHDT, YYEEEE. CDR3 DNA sequence: TGTGCCAGCAGGTATGATTCGGGACTAGCGGGAAATAATGAGCAGTTCTTC. Its protein is CASRYDSGLAGNNEQFF.